A selection of T cell receptor beta chains follows, all from one sample in a study of beta chain features in type 1 diabetes. Sequencing used immunoSEQ multiplex PCR; TCRdb keeps in-frame clones, though not all of them. The sample comprises 250,000 to 350,000 clones, 15% of which are singletons, and roughly 0.015% rests with the top ten. The material sequenced was naive CD4+ T cells from blood. The receptors here all came from a man aged 18 to 29 with type 1 diabetes. Each CDR3 is given with its conserved first and last residue. D genes are given only for firm matches. Rows may omit the clone size; those that give it use once, few, many or a size class.

V gene: TRBV9
clone size: few
D gene: TRBD2
J gene: TRBJ2-5
CDR3 DNA: TGTGCCAGCAGCCCGACTAGCGGGGGGGCTCGGGAGACCCAGTACTTC
CDR3 protein: CASSPTSGGARETQYF

V gene: TRBV19
clone size: NA
D gene: TRBD2
J gene: TRBJ2-1
CDR3 DNA: TGTGCCAGTAGTATAGCGGGACTAGCGGATTCCTACAATGAGCAGTTCTTC
CDR3 protein: CASSIAGLADSYNEQFF

V gene: TRBV30
clone size: NA
D gene: TRBD1
J gene: TRBJ2-1
CDR3 DNA: TGTGCCTGGAACCGGGACAGGACTGGTAATGAGCAGTTCTTC
CDR3 protein: CAWNRDRTGNEQFF

V gene: TRBV7-2
clone size: NA
D gene: TRBD1
J gene: TRBJ2-7
CDR3 DNA: TGTGCCAGCAGATTGACAGGGGGCTCTTACGAGCAGTACTTC
CDR3 protein: CASRLTGGSYEQYF

V gene: TRBV19
clone size: NA
D gene: TRBD1
J gene: TRBJ1-2
CDR3 DNA: TGTGCCAGTAGTGTGGACAGGGGAAACTATGGCTACACCTTC
CDR3 protein: CASSVDRGNYGYTF

V gene: TRBV28
clone size: few
D gene: NA
J gene: TRBJ2-2
CDR3 DNA: TGTGCCAGCACACACGGGACCGGGGAGCTGTTTTTT
CDR3 protein: CASTHGTGELFF

V gene: TRBV6-6
clone size: few
D gene: NA
J gene: TRBJ2-7
CDR3 DNA: TGTGCCAGCAGCAGGTTGTACGAGCAGTACTTC
CDR3 protein: CASSRLYEQYF

V gene: TRBV28
clone size: NA
D gene: TRBD2
J gene: TRBJ2-3
CDR3 DNA: TGTGCCAGCAGCTTACGAGCTAGCGGGAGTATTACAGATACGCAGTATTTT
CDR3 protein: CASSLRASGSITDTQYF

V gene: TRBV9
clone size: few
D gene: TRBD1
J gene: TRBJ2-2
CDR3 DNA: TGTGCCAGCAGCCCGGAGGGACAGGGGGCCGGGGAGCTGTTTTTT
CDR3 protein: CASSPEGQGAGELFF

V gene: TRBV19
clone size: NA
D gene: NA
J gene: TRBJ1-1
CDR3 DNA: TGTGCCAGTAGGCAGGCGGGAAGAAATGAAGCTTTCTTT
CDR3 protein: CASRQAGRNEAFF

V gene: TRBV2
clone size: NA
D gene: NA
J gene: TRBJ1-2
CDR3 DNA: TGTGCCAGCAGTGTATCTGGCTACACCTTC
CDR3 protein: CASSVSGYTF

V gene: TRBV7-9
clone size: NA
D gene: TRBD1
J gene: TRBJ2-5
CDR3 DNA: TGTGCCAGCAGCCGACAGGGTCTTGGGGAGACCCAGTACTTC
CDR3 protein: CASSRQGLGETQYF

V gene: TRBV7-2
clone size: NA
D gene: TRBD1
J gene: TRBJ1-1
CDR3 DNA: TGTGCCAGCAGCTTAAACAGGGGGTTGAACACTGAAGCTTTCTTT
CDR3 protein: CASSLNRGLNTEAFF

V gene: TRBV11-2
clone size: few
D gene: TRBD1
J gene: TRBJ1-1
CDR3 DNA: TGTGCCAGCAGATCCCTACAGGGGGATGCGGGTGAAGCTTTCTTT
CDR3 protein: CASRSLQGDAGEAFF

V gene: TRBV18
clone size: few
D gene: TRBD1
J gene: TRBJ1-1
CDR3 DNA: TGTGCCAGCTCGCCGACAGGGATGCCTGAAGCTTTCTTT
CDR3 protein: CASSPTGMPEAFF

V gene: TRBV7-9
clone size: NA
D gene: NA
J gene: TRBJ1-2
CDR3 DNA: TGTGCCAGCAGCTCGGACAGCCACTATGGCTACACCTTC
CDR3 protein: CASSSDSHYGYTF

V gene: TRBV5-4
clone size: NA
D gene: NA
J gene: TRBJ2-7
CDR3 DNA: TGTGCCAGCAGCTTTCAGGGGAATCCCTACGAGCAGTACTTC
CDR3 protein: CASSFQGNPYEQYF

V gene: TRBV7-2
clone size: NA
D gene: TRBD2
J gene: TRBJ2-1
CDR3 DNA: TGTGCCAGCAGCCCGTCGTGGGCGGGAGCCTACAATGAGCAGTTCTTC
CDR3 protein: CASSPSWAGAYNEQFF

V gene: TRBV30
clone size: NA
D gene: NA
J gene: TRBJ1-5
CDR3 DNA: TGTGCCTGGAGGCAGGGAGGTCAGCCCCAGCATTTT
CDR3 protein: CAWRQGGQPQHF

V gene: TRBV28
clone size: few
D gene: TRBD1
J gene: TRBJ2-7
CDR3 DNA: TGTGCCAGCAGCCCGTGGACAGGGGAGTACGAGCAGTACTTC
CDR3 protein: CASSPWTGEYEQYF

V gene: TRBV4-3
clone size: few
D gene: TRBD1
J gene: TRBJ2-3
CDR3 DNA: TGCGCCAGCAGCCGCCTTGGGCAGGGGGCCGGAGATACGCAGTATTTT
CDR3 protein: CASSRLGQGAGDTQYF

V gene: TRBV7-8
clone size: NA
D gene: TRBD2
J gene: TRBJ2-5
CDR3 DNA: TGTGCCAGCAGCCCAGGGACTAGCGGGGGGGTCGGGACCCAGTACTTC
CDR3 protein: CASSPGTSGGVGTQYF

V gene: TRBV30
clone size: few
D gene: NA
J gene: TRBJ2-3
CDR3 DNA: TGTGCCTGGAGTTACAGGTTGGGCGGTGTCGATACGCAGTATTTT
CDR3 protein: CAWSYRLGGVDTQYF

V gene: TRBV28
clone size: few
D gene: TRBD2
J gene: TRBJ2-5
CDR3 DNA: TGTGCCAGCAGGGGCGCGGGACTAGCGGGTGAGACCCAGTACTTC
CDR3 protein: CASRGAGLAGETQYF

V gene: TRBV18
clone size: NA
D gene: TRBD1
J gene: TRBJ1-5
CDR3 DNA: TGTGCCAGCTCACAAGGGACAGATCAGCCCCAGCATTTT
CDR3 protein: CASSQGTDQPQHF

V gene: TRBV20-1
clone size: few
D gene: NA
J gene: TRBJ2-5
CDR3 DNA: TGCAGTGCTAGATCCGCGGAGACCCAGTACTTC
CDR3 protein: CSARSAETQYF